The following is a T cell receptor (beta chain) sequence with its context. Uncontrolled infection, other autoimmune disease, pregnancy or lactation led to exclusion. This sample is drawn from a study of T cells in Graves' hyperthyroidism and ophthalmopathy. The CDR3 has 14 residues. Per the germline V gene, CDR1 is MNHNS and CDR2 is SASEGT. V trimming: 8 bases; J trimming: 5 bases; junction bases outside the gene matches: 9. Authors of the study amplified TCR beta CDR3 regions from RNA transcripts. HTBI primers drove first-round RT-PCR of the TCR CDR3. TCRdb reprocessed the multiplex PCR reads via MiXCR and lists one record per CDR3 protein. The sample includes fewer than 750,000 distinct CDR3 sequences, about 15% of them seen just once.

Sequences were obtained from blood. The chain employs TRBV6-1 and TRBJ1-1; the match to TRBD1 covers 9 bases. This clonotype was obtained from a woman in her thirties or forties with Graves' ophthalmopathy. Here the CDR3 DNA reads TGTGCCAGCGTATGGGACAGGGAGAGTACTGAAGCTTTCTTT. Translating gives CASVWDRESTEAFF.